This TCR beta chain was documented in a study of beta chain features in type 1 diabetes. Study details: All samples yielded some 100,000,000 examined sorted cells. Study-wide findings and caveats: When VDJ junctions were examined, type 1 diabetes patients showed fewer insertions and more deletions. TCRB CDR3s from Type 1 diabetes patients were moderately but significantly shorter in all four CD4+ subsets.

As every portion of the isolated RNA was reverse transcribed, the sequencing read expressed TCRB transcripts. The method was immunoSEQ multiplex PCR; TCRdb's version includes in-frame clones alone and lacks a portion of them. This table has a few hundred thousand clones, approximately 12% appearing once. A sort by CD45RO/CCR7/CD25/CD127/CD95/CD27 yielded CD4+ naive, central memory, regulatory and stem cell-like memory cells. The CDR3 length is 14 residues. Germline V gene sequence: CDR1 SNHLY, CDR2 FYNNEI. After removal of 6 bases from V and 0 bases from J, the junction contained 3 bases not matched to a gene. Note on this clone: The antigen is undetermined.

This chain uses TRBV2 with TRBJ1-1; 8 bases are a match to TRBD1. This TCR was recovered from a woman between 18 and 30 years old with type 1 diabetes. The sequenced sample was naive CD4+ T cells from blood. Here the CDR3 DNA reads TGTGCCAGCAGCGGACAGGGCTTGAACACTGAAGCTTTCTTT. This codes for CASSGQGLNTEAFF.